What follows is one TCR beta chain and its context. V lost 4 bases and J 2 bases, leaving 16 bases between the germline ends. Germline loops: CDR1 SGHRS, CDR2 YFSETQ. The length of the CDR3 is 15 residues. Each patient came to thyroid surgery without any prior treatment (of any kind). This entry belongs to a study of metastatic and nonmetastatic thyroid tumors. TCRdb reprocessed the PCR reads via MiXCR. Of some 33,000 clones listed, about a fifth are singletons. This rearrangement joins TRBV5-1 to TRBJ2-7, with D possibly matching TRBD2 (6 bases). This clonotype was obtained from a male donor with papillary thyroid cancer or a benign thyroid nodule (not recorded which). Some clones in this sample may be carry-over from other donors' samples. Input material: tumor tissue. CDR3 in amino acids: CASSLLSRGPYEQYF. In DNA form, the CDR3 reads TGCGCCAGCAGCCTGCTGTCGCGGGGCCCCTACGAGCAGTACTTC. Full variable domain (remainder filled in from reference TRBV5-1 and TRBJ2-7): KAGVTQTPRYLIKTRGQQVTLSCSPISGHRSVSWYQQTPGQGLQFLFEYFSETQRNKGNFPGRFSGRQFSNSRSEMNVSTLELGDSALYLCASSLLSRGPYEQYFGPGTRLTVT.